This T cell receptor beta chain appears in the sequencing data of a study of blood T cell repertoires in COVID-19 (TCRdb year 2020). For the wider study: Samples covering the acute and convalescent phases of COVID-19 were provided by collaborators in the United States, Italy and Spain. Nearly every sample came with metadata listing a de-identified subject ID, COVID-19 status, age in years and sex. HLA class I and class II types, where available, came from metadata supplied by the sample provider rather than from assay-based typing. The prospective study material was composed of cDNA or gDNA derived from T cells, B-cell-depleted T cells, or PBMCs. The dataset comprised deeply sampled blood TCRbeta repertoires from subjects exposed to, actively infected with, or recovered from COVID-19. The repertoires were released in a freely available public database intended as a resource for research on the immune response to SARS-CoV-2. Samples came from the ongoing ImmuneRACE study (first 160 participants) plus 1,254 subjects from 6 global collaborators.

Collaborating institutions collected whole blood in K2EDTA tubes following their own protocols. For TCRbeta analysis, collaborator samples were shipped as frozen whole blood, as isolated PBMCs, or as DNA extracted from either sample type. The immunoSEQ Assay, a bias-controlled multiplex PCR, was used to amplify TCRbeta CDR3 regions from genomic DNA. As for the authors' bioinformatics: The number of nucleated cells in each sample was estimated from the amplification of reference gene primers within the assay. To quantify the absolute abundance of each unique TCRbeta CDR3 rearrangement, sequence reads were collapsed and filtered. Productive Simpson clonality was computed per sample as the square root of Simpson's diversity index over productive rearrangements. TCRdb holds this immuneACCESS table with in-frame rearrangements only. Some clones are missing; in checked studies, unresolved V genes explain under half, and the rest has no known cause. V, J and clone size are taken as reported in that table, and D and trimming were inferred from the DNA itself. The sample data list 150,000 or so clones, and 80% to 95% of these were observed just once. Under 5% of the sample goes to the ten largest clones.

Beyond this particular receptor, the publication reports: The quantity of clinical and demographic metadata differed by source and by participant and was supplied without curation.

V drops 4 bases and J drops 4 bases, leaving 13 bases in between. The germline V gene supplies CDR1 SQVTM and CDR2 ANQGSEA. Including the terminal cysteine and phenylalanine, the CDR3 comprises 13 residues. The read is trimmed to its CDR3 DNA, 39 bases read in frame from base 1. This clone was picked up a small number of times. There is no known antigen for this receptor. Per-base quality was not reported, and no clone a single base away is much larger than it. Sequencing was performed on peripheral blood. The sequence derives from a woman aged 45-65 years with acute or convalescent COVID-19. The rearrangement combines TRBV29-1 with TRBJ1-1; a tentative D call is TRBD1 (6 bases match). CDR3 reads: CSVAGGDGTEAFF. DNA sequence: TGCAGCGTTGCTGGGGGCGACGGCACTGAAGCTTTCTTT.